One and the same sample provided the 24 T cell receptor beta chains below, sequenced in a study of technical replicates of blood from a few donors (dated by TCRdb to the late 2010s). Libraries were prepared through the immunoSEQ multiplex PCR assay. TCRdb provides this immuneACCESS table in a form limited to in-frame rearrangements. Some clones are lacking; in checked studies, under half of them reflect an unresolved V gene, and why the rest are absent is not known. Present in this sample are about 94,000 clones, 95% of which were seen just once. Of the sample, about 0.21% is held by the ten largest clones. Sequencing was performed on T cells isolated from PBMCs. The receptors derive from a human donor in good health.

This CDR3 reads CACHQGSYYGYTF. As DNA, the CDR3 is TGTGCCTGTCATCAGGGGTCGTACTATGGCTACACCTTC. The V gene is TRBV30, the J gene TRBJ1-2; the D gene is possibly TRBD1 (6 bases). Germline lookup yields CDR1 GTSNPN and CDR2 SVGIG (reference sequence). This CDR3 is built from 13 residues. V lost 6 bases, J lost 3 bases, and 14 bases lay in between.

V and J are TRBV27 and TRBJ2-3, with 9 bases lining up with TRBD2. In germline, CDR1 is MNHEY, CDR2 SMNVEV (reference sequence). The CDR3 is 16 amino acids. J was trimmed by 3 bases and V by 2 bases; bases with no gene match: 6. The CDR3 bases are TGTGCCAGCAGTTTAATGTCGGCGGGAGGGACAGATACGCAGTATTTT. Protein sequence: CASSLMSAGGTDTQYF.

The CDR3 is CASSLGLAYEQYF. The CDR3 DNA is TGTGCCAGCAGCTTGGGACTAGCCTACGAGCAGTACTTC. The genes are TRBV11-3 and TRBJ2-7; 8 positions match TRBD2. The CDR3 is 13 amino acids. J gave up 2 bases and V 3 bases, and 0 bases lay outside the gene matches. Germline CDR1 is SGHNT and CDR2 is YENEEA.

The rearrangement links TRBV18 to TRBJ2-2, with 7 bases aligning to TRBD2. The CDR3 is 16 amino acids. Unmatched junction bases numbered 8, after V lost 2 bases and J lost 5 bases. Germline V gene lookup returns CDR1 KGHSH and CDR2 LQKENI. The chain's CDR3 is CASSPERGPLTGELFF. As DNA, the CDR3 is TGTGCCAGCTCACCAGAGCGGGGCCCCCTTACCGGGGAGCTGTTTTTT.

The rearrangement links TRBV5-4 to TRBJ2-1; D is perhaps TRBD2 (7 bases). Trimming left V 4 bases short and J 7 bases short, with 15 bases between. Per germline, CDR1 SGHNT and CDR2 YYREEE (reference sequence). The length of the CDR3 is 14 residues. As DNA, the CDR3 is TGTGCCAGCAGCCCCTACGAGGGGGGGAATGAGCAGTTCTTC. The encoded protein is CASSPYEGGNEQFF.

The genes are TRBV7-8 and TRBJ1-5; D gene uncertain. Per the germline V gene, CDR1 is SGHVS and CDR2 is FQNEAQ. V was cut by 5 bases and J by 5 bases, with 22 bases left in between. The CDR3 consists of 17 residues. For the CDR3, the DNA is TGTGCCAGCAGCCCAGACAACACAGAGAACTCGGATCAGCCCCAGCATTTT. Protein product: CASSPDNTENSDQPQHF.

This clone has more than one count but fewer than ten. The chain uses TRBV2 and TRBJ2-3; possible D gene TRBD1, 7 bases. The CDR3 length is 15 residues. CDR1 is SNHLY, CDR2 FYNNEI, per germline. V lost 3 bases and J 4 bases, leaving 14 bases between the germline ends. Here the CDR3 DNA reads TGTGCCAGCAGTGAGGAGGGGGCGGGCGCAGATACGCAGTATTTT. Translated: CASSEEGAGADTQYF.

The chain combines TRBV27 with TRBJ2-7, with 8 nucleotides matching TRBD1. CDR3 length equals 15 residues. Trimming removed 3 bases from V and 2 bases from J; junction bases left unmatched: 6. Germline CDR1 MNHEY, CDR2 SMNVEV (reference sequence). The CDR3 region is CASSLDGQGPYEQYF. For the CDR3, the DNA is TGTGCCAGCAGTTTGGACGGACAGGGCCCCTACGAGCAGTACTTC.

This sequence joins TRBV29-1 and TRBJ1-2; D not certain. The CDR3 totals 11 residues. The V end lost 7 bases, the J end lost 6 bases, and 12 bases lay between the germline ends. The V gene's germline CDR1 is SQVTM and CDR2 ANQGSEA. CDR3 in amino acids: CSAEILHGYTF. For the CDR3, the DNA is TGCAGCGCCGAGATTTTACATGGCTACACCTTC.

This clone was seen once. This chain connects TRBV27 to TRBJ2-7; no clear D gene. The CDR3 runs 13 residues. Germline lookup yields CDR1 MNHEY and CDR2 SMNVEV (reference sequence). V was cut by 3 bases and J by 2 bases, with 8 bases left in between. As DNA, the CDR3 is TGTGCCAGCAGTTTTTCAGTTACCTACGAGCAGTACTTC. Amino acids: CASSFSVTYEQYF.

CDR3: CASSRQASGANVLTF. CDR3 DNA sequence: TGTGCCAGCAGCCGACAGGCCTCTGGGGCCAACGTCCTGACTTTC. The V call is TRBV11-2, the J call TRBJ2-6; D perhaps matches TRBD1 (6 bases). The CDR3 loop spans 15 amino acids. The germline V gene encodes CDR1 SGHAT and CDR2 FQNNGV. V was pared by 5 bases and J by 0 bases, with 8 bases between.

This chain uses TRBV7-8 with TRBJ1-2, with D perhaps matching TRBD1 (6 bases). V was trimmed by 5 bases and J by 0 bases, leaving 13 bases between them. The CDR3 sequence is 15 residues long. Germline V gene lookup returns CDR1 SGHVS and CDR2 FQNEAQ. Written as DNA, the CDR3 is TGTGCCAGCAGCGAACAGGGCCAGGCTAACTATGGCTACACCTTC. This encodes CASSEQGQANYGYTF.

The chain links TRBV4-1 to TRBJ1-2; D not certain. This CDR3 comprises 13 residues. In germline, CDR1 is MGHRA, CDR2 YSYEKL. With 2 bases removed from V and 2 bases from J, the gap between germline ends came to 6 bases. CDR3 amino acids: CASSQPGNYGYTF. Written as DNA, the CDR3 is TGCGCCAGCAGCCAACCGGGGAACTATGGCTACACCTTC.

The chain is built from TRBV11-3 and TRBJ1-1, with TRBD1 as a possible D gene (5 bases). The CDR3 runs to 13 residues. Germline V gives CDR1 SGHNT, CDR2 YENEEA. Trimming shortened V by 3 bases and J by 3 bases, and 8 bases separated the two germline ends. CDR3 bases: TGTGCCAGCAGCTTTTCGGGGGACACTGAAGCTTTCTTT. This translates into CASSFSGDTEAFF.

This chain uses TRBV2 with TRBJ2-1; TRBD1 aligns across 8 bases. This CDR3 is built from 14 residues. Germline CDR1 reads SNHLY; CDR2 reads FYNNEI. The V segment lost 9 bases and the J segment 5 bases; nucleotides outside the gene matches: 9. The CDR3, as DNA: TGTGCCAGGTCGACAGGGGCCGACCACAATGAGCAGTTCTTC. Protein sequence: CARSTGADHNEQFF.

The sample holds one count of this clone. The rearrangement uses TRBV6-5 and TRBJ2-2, with TRBD1 matching over 8 bases. Germline loops: CDR1 MNHEY, CDR2 SVGAGI. This CDR3 spans 15 amino acids. Unmatched junction bases numbered 9, after V lost 5 bases and J lost 7 bases. CDR3 protein: CASSPAQGANGELFF. The CDR3 nucleotides are TGTGCCAGCAGTCCCGCGCAGGGGGCGAACGGGGAGCTGTTTTTT.

This chain uses TRBV19 with TRBJ2-5; D gene unclear. V was cut by 6 bases and J by 6 bases, with 8 bases left in between. CDR3 length equals 11 residues. The germline V gene encodes CDR1 LNHDA and CDR2 SQIVND (reference sequence). CDR3: CASSPGKTQYF. The CDR3 DNA follows: TGTGCCAGTAGCCCAGGAAAGACCCAGTACTTC.

The J gene is TRBJ1-1, the V gene TRBV18; D is unclear. Trimming took 5 bases from V and 4 from J, leaving 11 bases between them. Germline CDR1 KGHSH, CDR2 LQKENI. The CDR3 contains 13 residues. DNA for the CDR3: TGTGCCAGCTCAGAGGGTGTGGGCACTGAAGCTTTCTTT. This translates into CASSEGVGTEAFF. Full variable domain (missing parts from reference TRBV18 and TRBJ1-1): NAGVMQNPRHLVRRRGQEARLRCSPMKGHSHVYWYRQLPEEGLKFMVYLQKENIIDESGMPKERFSAEFPKEGPSILRIQQVVRGDSAAYFCASSEGVGTEAFFGQGTRLTVV.

This clone was found once. The chain links TRBV9 to TRBJ1-6; a possible D gene is TRBD1 (6 bases). Germline V CDR1 and CDR2: SGDLS, YYNGEE. The CDR3 covers 15 residues. Trimming cost V 3 bases and J 10 bases, with 17 bases left between them. This chain's CDR3 is CASSARDKFPSPLHF. CDR3 DNA sequence: TGTGCCAGCAGCGCCAGGGACAAGTTCCCCTCACCCCTCCACTTT.

The V gene is TRBV19, the J gene TRBJ1-5, with 12 positions matching TRBD1. There are 15 residues in the CDR3. J lost 9 bases, V lost 5 bases, and 8 bases had no gene match. CDR1 is LNHDA and CDR2 is SQIVND in the germline V gene (reference sequence). The chain's CDR3 is CASSAGTGGFGPQHF. DNA for the CDR3: TGTGCCAGTAGTGCCGGGACAGGGGGCTTTGGGCCCCAGCATTTT.

The gene calls are TRBV5-1 and TRBJ1-1; 10 bases are shared with TRBD1. Germline V gene data show CDR1 as SGHRS and CDR2 as YFSETQ. V lost 5 bases to trimming and J lost 4 bases; unmatched junction nucleotides: 8. The CDR3 spans 15 residues. CDR3 amino acids: CASSGQGDSVTEAFF. The CDR3 DNA reads TGCGCCAGCAGTGGACAGGGGGACTCCGTCACTGAAGCTTTCTTT.

The chain recombines TRBV18 with TRBJ2-7, with D perhaps TRBD2 (5 bases). V was cut by 3 bases and J by 5 bases, with 17 bases left in between. Germline V gene lookup returns CDR1 KGHSH and CDR2 LQKENI. The CDR3 sequence is 15 residues long. CDR3 in DNA: TGTGCCAGCTCACCTCCGGGGTGGACTGCGGACGAGCAGTACTTC. This translates into CASSPPGWTADEQYF.

J is TRBJ2-1 and V is TRBV6-5; TRBD2 agrees at 7 bases. Germline loops: CDR1 MNHEY, CDR2 SVGAGI. Trimming cost V 6 bases and J 7 bases; bases outside gene matches: 9. The CDR3 spans 14 residues. The CDR3 loop is CASSRVGEGNEQFF. As DNA, the CDR3 is TGTGCCAGCAGCCGCGTGGGGGAGGGGAATGAGCAGTTCTTC.

This rearrangement joins TRBV18 to TRBJ2-7, with D possibly TRBD2 on 6 matching bases. Per the germline V gene, CDR1 is KGHSH and CDR2 is LQKENI. V was cut by 8 bases and J by 3 bases, with 20 bases left in between. The CDR3 sequence is 15 residues long. CDR3 DNA sequence: TGTGCCAGCCGTGGGACTTCCACTTCTGGCTACGAGCAGTACTTC. Its translation: CASRGTSTSGYEQYF.